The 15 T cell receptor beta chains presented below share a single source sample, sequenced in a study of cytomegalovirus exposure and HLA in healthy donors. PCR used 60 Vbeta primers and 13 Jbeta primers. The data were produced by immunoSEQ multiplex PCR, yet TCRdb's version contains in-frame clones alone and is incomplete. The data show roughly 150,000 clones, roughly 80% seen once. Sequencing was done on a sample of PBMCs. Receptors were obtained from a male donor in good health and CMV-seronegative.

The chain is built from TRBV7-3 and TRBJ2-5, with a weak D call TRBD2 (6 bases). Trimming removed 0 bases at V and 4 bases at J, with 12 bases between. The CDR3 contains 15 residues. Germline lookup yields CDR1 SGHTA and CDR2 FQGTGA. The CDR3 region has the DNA TGTGCCAGCAGCTTAACTAGCGGTCGGGGAGAGACCCAGTACTTC. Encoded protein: CASSLTSGRGETQYF.

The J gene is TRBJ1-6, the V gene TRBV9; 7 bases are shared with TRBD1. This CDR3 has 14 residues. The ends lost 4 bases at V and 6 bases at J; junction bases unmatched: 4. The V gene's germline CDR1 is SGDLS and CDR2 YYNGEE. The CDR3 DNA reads TGTGCCAGCAGCCCGGGACAGATTAATTCACCCCTCCACTTT. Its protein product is CASSPGQINSPLHF. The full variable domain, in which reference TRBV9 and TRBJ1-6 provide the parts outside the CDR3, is DSGVTQTPKHLITATGQRVTLRCSPRSGDLSVYWYQQSLDQGLQFLIQYYNGEERAKGNILERFSAQQFPDLHSELNLSSLELGDSALYFCASSPGQINSPLHFGNGTRLTVT.

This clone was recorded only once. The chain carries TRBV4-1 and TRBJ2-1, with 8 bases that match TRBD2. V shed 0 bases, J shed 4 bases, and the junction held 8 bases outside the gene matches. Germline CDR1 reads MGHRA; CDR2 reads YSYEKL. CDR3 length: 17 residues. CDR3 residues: CASSQDPSGGFYNEQFF. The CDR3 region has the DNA TGCGCCAGCAGCCAAGACCCCAGCGGGGGATTTTACAATGAGCAGTTCTTC.

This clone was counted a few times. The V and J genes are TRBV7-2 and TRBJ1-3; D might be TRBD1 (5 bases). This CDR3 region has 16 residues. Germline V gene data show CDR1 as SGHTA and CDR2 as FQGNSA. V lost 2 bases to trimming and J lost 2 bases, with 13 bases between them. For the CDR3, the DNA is TGTGCCAGCAGCTTAATGGGATGGGGCCCTGGAAACACCATATATTTT. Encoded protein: CASSLMGWGPGNTIYF.

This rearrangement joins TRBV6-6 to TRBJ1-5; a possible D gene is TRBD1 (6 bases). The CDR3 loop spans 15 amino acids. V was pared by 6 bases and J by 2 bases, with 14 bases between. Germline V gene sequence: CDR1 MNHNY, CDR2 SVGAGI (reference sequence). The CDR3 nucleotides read TGTGCCAGCAGGCCCACAGGGAATGGCAATCAGCCCCAGCATTTT. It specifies CASRPTGNGNQPQHF.

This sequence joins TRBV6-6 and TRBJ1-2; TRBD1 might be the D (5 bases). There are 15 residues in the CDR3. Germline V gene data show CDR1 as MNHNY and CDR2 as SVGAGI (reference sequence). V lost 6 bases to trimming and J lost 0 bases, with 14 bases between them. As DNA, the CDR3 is TGTGCCAGCAGCTCCAGACAGCTCTCTAACTATGGCTACACCTTC. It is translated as CASSSRQLSNYGYTF.

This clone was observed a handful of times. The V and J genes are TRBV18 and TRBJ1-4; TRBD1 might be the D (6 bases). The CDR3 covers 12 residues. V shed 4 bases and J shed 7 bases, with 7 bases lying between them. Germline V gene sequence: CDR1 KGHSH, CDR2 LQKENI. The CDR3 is CASSLDSEKLFF. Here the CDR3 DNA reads TGTGCCAGCTCACTGGACAGTGAAAAACTGTTTTTT.

This CDR3 reads CASSSTLGGYGYTF. The CDR3 DNA is TGTGCCAGCAGCTCTACTTTAGGAGGGTATGGCTACACCTTC. The genes are TRBV28 and TRBJ1-2; D ambiguous. Germline values: CDR1 MDHEN, CDR2 SYDVKM. Trimming removed 6 bases at V and 5 bases at J, with 16 bases between. This CDR3 spans 14 amino acids.

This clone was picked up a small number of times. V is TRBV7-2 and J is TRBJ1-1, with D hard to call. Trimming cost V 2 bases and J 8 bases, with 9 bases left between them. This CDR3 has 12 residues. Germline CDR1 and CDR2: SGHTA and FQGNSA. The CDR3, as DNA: TGTGCCAGCAGCTTAATCACTCCGGAAGCTTTCTTT. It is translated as CASSLITPEAFF.

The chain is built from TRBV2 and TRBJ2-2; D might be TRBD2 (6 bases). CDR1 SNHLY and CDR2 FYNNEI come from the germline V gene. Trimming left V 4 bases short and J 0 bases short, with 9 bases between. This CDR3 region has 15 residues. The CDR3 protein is CASSVWTTNTGELFF. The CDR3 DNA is TGTGCCAGCAGTGTTTGGACTACGAACACCGGGGAGCTGTTTTTT.

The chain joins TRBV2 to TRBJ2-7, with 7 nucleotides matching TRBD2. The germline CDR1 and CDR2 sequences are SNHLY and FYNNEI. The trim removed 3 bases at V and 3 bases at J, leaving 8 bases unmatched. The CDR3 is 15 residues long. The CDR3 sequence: CASSEASGVNYEQYF. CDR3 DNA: TGTGCCAGCAGTGAGGCAAGCGGGGTAAACTACGAGCAGTACTTC.

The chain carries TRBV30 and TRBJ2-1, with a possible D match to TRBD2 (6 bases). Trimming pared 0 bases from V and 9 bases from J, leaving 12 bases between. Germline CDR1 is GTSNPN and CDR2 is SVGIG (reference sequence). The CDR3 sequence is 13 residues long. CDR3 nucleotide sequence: TGTGCCTGGAGTGTACGGGAGTTTGGTGAGCAGTTCTTC. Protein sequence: CAWSVREFGEQFF.

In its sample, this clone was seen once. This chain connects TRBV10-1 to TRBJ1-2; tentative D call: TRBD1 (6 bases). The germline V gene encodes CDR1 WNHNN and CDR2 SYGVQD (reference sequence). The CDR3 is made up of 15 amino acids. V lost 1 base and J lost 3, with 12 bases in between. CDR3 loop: CASSEWEGVHYGYTF. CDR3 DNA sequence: TGCGCCAGCAGTGAGTGGGAGGGGGTCCACTATGGCTACACCTTC.

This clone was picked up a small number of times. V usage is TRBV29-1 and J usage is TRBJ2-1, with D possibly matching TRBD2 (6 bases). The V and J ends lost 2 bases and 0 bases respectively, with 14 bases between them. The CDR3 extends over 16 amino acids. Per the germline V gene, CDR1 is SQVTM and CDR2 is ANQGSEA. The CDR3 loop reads CSVERLDGFSYNEQFF. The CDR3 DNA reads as TGCAGCGTTGAAAGACTAGACGGTTTCTCCTACAATGAGCAGTTCTTC.

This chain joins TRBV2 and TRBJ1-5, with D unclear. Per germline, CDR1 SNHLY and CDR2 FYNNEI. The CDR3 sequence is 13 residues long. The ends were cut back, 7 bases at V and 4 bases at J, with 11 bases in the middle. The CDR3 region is CASTNQENQPQHF. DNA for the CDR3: TGTGCCAGCACCAACCAGGAAAATCAGCCCCAGCATTTT. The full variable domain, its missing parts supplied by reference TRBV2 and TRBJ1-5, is EPEVTQTPSHQVTQMGQEVILRCVPISNHLYFYWYRQILGQKVEFLVSFYNNEISEKSEIFDDQFSVERPDGSNFTLKIRSTKLEDSAMYFCASTNQENQPQHFGDGTRLSIL.